The entry below gives a single T cell receptor (beta chain) sequence along with its context. Its antigen remains unknown. Looked up from germline, CDR1 is SGHRS and CDR2 is YFSETQ. CDR3 length equals 15 residues. J gave up 5 bases and V 3 bases, and 5 bases lay outside the gene matches. The data stem from a study of regulatory T cells in long-lasting Graves disease. Study findings and constraints: Persistent patients had a count of shared public clonotypes (around 2,700) that exceeded that of new patients (966). Persistent cases favored TRBV28, TRBJ1-2 and TRBJ2-5.

The time point: newly diagnosed GD, antithyroid drugs for less than 3 months. PBMC-derived RNA was used for the TCR library. Sequencing libraries for TCR beta were prepared with iRepertoire HTBI primers and Arm-PCR of CDR3 regions. TCRdb recomputed calls from the multiplex PCR reads with MiXCR, one row per CDR3 protein. The repertoire holds more than 350,000 distinct CDR3 sequences, with 15% as singletons. These data also featured in a second study, about T cells in Graves' hyperthyroidism and ophthalmopathy. As that report states: The HTBI primer set was used in a first-round RT-PCR of the TCR CDR3.

This specimen was peripheral blood mononuclear cells (PBMCs), taken at new diagnosis, from a patient treated with antithyroid drugs. The rearrangement uses TRBV5-1 and TRBJ2-1, with 10 bases that match TRBD2. This sequence was found in a woman under 40 with Graves disease. The CDR3 protein is CASSSGLAPNNEQFF. CDR3 DNA: TGCGCCAGCAGCTCGGGACTAGCGCCGAACAATGAGCAGTTCTTC.